The 26 T cell receptor beta chains below come from one sample, sequenced in a study of blood T cell repertoires in COVID-19 (dated by TCRdb to the early 2020s). The library came from the immunoSEQ multiplex PCR assay. The immuneACCESS repertoire file appears here via TCRdb, limited to in-frame rearrangements. These files lack a portion of the clones; in checked studies, under half of the deficit traces to unresolved V genes, and the cause of the others is not known. The table for this sample lists about 250,000 clones; just under 85% of them were counted only once. The ten largest clones capture roughly 10% of the sample. Sequencing was done on a sample of peripheral blood. The receptors come from a man of 80 years or more with acute or convalescent COVID-19.

The chain carries TRBV5-1 and TRBJ1-1; possibly TRBD1 for D (6 bases). The V gene lost 4 bases and the J gene lost 2 bases, with 12 bases spanning the gap. The CDR3 sequence is 14 residues long. Germline V gene lookup returns CDR1 SGHRS and CDR2 YFSETQ. The CDR3 is CASSQGQLNTEAFF. In DNA, the CDR3 is TGCGCCAGCAGCCAAGGACAGCTAAACACTGAAGCTTTCTTT.

The V call is TRBV11-2, the J call TRBJ1-1; D unclear. V dropped 10 bases and J dropped 2 bases, with 26 bases sitting between them. The CDR3 totals 17 residues. CDR1 and CDR2 (germline): SGHAT, FQNNGV. CDR3 DNA sequence: TGTGCCACCGACTTCCAAGGCGCCCATTCCGTAAACACTGAAGCTTTCTTT. This sequence encodes CATDFQGAHSVNTEAFF.

This chain uses TRBV7-8 with TRBJ2-4; TRBD2 matches 7 bases. The junction had 5 bases not matched to a gene; V was cut back by 3 bases and J by 6 bases. The germline CDR1 and CDR2 sequences are SGHVS and FQNEAQ. This CDR3 comprises 14 residues. This chain's CDR3 is CASSLTSSRNIQYF. In DNA form, the CDR3 reads TGTGCCAGCAGCTTGACTAGCTCCCGAAACATTCAGTACTTC. Full variable domain (missing parts from reference TRBV7-8 and TRBJ2-4): GAGVSQSPRYKVAKRGQDVALRCDPISGHVSLFWYQQALGQGPEFLTYFQNEAQLDKSGLPSDRFFAERPEGSVSTLKIQRTQQEDSAVYLCASSLTSSRNIQYFGAGTRLSVL.

The chain has TRBV30 and TRBJ2-4; D perhaps matches TRBD1 (6 bases). V lost 2 bases and J lost 7, with 6 bases in between. Germline-derived CDR1 and CDR2 are GTSNPN and SVGIG (reference sequence). This CDR3 spans 11 amino acids. The CDR3 here is CAWSTGNIQYF. CDR3 nucleotides: TGTGCCTGGAGTACAGGGAACATTCAGTACTTC.

The rearrangement joins TRBV7-2 to TRBJ1-2; D possibly corresponds to TRBD1 (6 bases). There are 19 residues in the CDR3. V dropped 2 bases and J dropped 4 bases, with 26 bases sitting between them. Germline V gives CDR1 SGHTA, CDR2 FQGNSA. CDR3 loop: CASSLQGLVSGQHLYGYTF. CDR3 nucleotide sequence: TGTGCCAGCAGCTTACAGGGACTAGTTTCCGGACAGCACCTCTATGGCTACACCTTC.

This sequence joins TRBV5-1 and TRBJ1-4; D remains unclear. With 3 bases removed from V and 5 bases from J, the gap between germline ends came to 14 bases. Germline values: CDR1 SGHRS, CDR2 YFSETQ. CDR3 size: 15 residues. The CDR3 is CASSSSGRGNEKLFF. The DNA of the CDR3 is TGCGCCAGCAGCTCCTCCGGCCGGGGAAATGAAAAACTGTTTTTT.

The CDR3 spells CASSPPQGRDYGYTF. In DNA form, the CDR3 reads TGTGCCAGCTCACCACCACAGGGAAGGGACTATGGCTACACCTTC. The V and J genes are TRBV18 and TRBJ1-2; a weak D match, TRBD1 (6 bases). Trimming cost V 0 bases and J 3 bases, with 11 bases left between them. The germline V gene encodes CDR1 KGHSH and CDR2 LQKENI. The CDR3 runs 15 residues.

In DNA, the CDR3 is TGTGCCACCAAGGGACAGAACACTGAAGCTTTCTTT. It specifies CATKGQNTEAFF. This chain uses TRBV24-1 with TRBJ1-1, with a possible D match to TRBD1 (6 bases). This CDR3 is built from 12 residues. Germline values: CDR1 KGHDR, CDR2 SFDVKD. V lost 8 bases and J lost 1, with 7 bases in between.

J is TRBJ1-2 and V is TRBV14, with D possibly being TRBD1 (6 bases). The CDR3 has 14 amino acids. Germline V gives CDR1 SGHDN, CDR2 FVKESK. Trimming left V 4 bases short and J 4 bases short, with 13 bases between. This CDR3 reads CASSPSLDSYGYTF. DNA for the CDR3: TGTGCCAGCAGCCCCAGCCTGGACAGCTATGGCTACACCTTC.

The rearrangement links TRBV5-1 to TRBJ2-5; 11 bases fit TRBD1. V was pared by 2 bases and J by 2 bases, with 2 bases of the junction left unmatched. The CDR3 spans 15 residues. Germline V lookup: CDR1 SGHRS, CDR2 YFSETQ. In nucleotides, the CDR3 is TGCGCCAGCAGCTTATGGGACAGGGGGCAAGAGACCCAGTACTTC. Amino acids: CASSLWDRGQETQYF.

The rearrangement joins TRBV5-4 to TRBJ2-2, with D maybe TRBD2 (6 bases). The CDR3 totals 15 residues. The germline V gene has CDR1 SGHNT and CDR2 YYREEE (reference sequence). The V end lost 0 bases, the J end lost 3 bases, and 9 bases lay between the germline ends. CDR3 sequence: CASSLEGGHTGELFF. CDR3 nucleotides: TGTGCCAGCAGCTTGGAGGGAGGACACACCGGGGAGCTGTTTTTT. The whole variable domain, filled in from reference TRBV5-4 and TRBJ2-2, reads ETGVTQSPTHLIKTRGQQVTLRCSSQSGHNTVSWYQQALGQGPQFIFQYYREEENGRGNFPPRFSGLQFPNYSSELNVNALELDDSALYLCASSLEGGHTGELFFGEGSRLTVL.

CDR3 DNA: TGTGCCAGCAGAAATAGCGGGGGAATCTACAATGAGCAGTTCTTC. This codes for CASRNSGGIYNEQFF. This chain connects TRBV6-5 to TRBJ2-1, with 9 bases identical to TRBD2. The CDR3 length is 15 residues. From germline, CDR1 is MNHEY and CDR2 SVGAGI. The trim removed 6 bases at V and 3 bases at J, leaving 6 bases unmatched.

This chain joins TRBV4-1 and TRBJ1-4, with TRBD1 matching 7 bases. Germline trimming cut 0 bases from V and 8 bases from J; bases unmatched to any gene: 9. Per the germline V gene, CDR1 is MGHRA and CDR2 is YSYEKL. The CDR3 contains 16 residues. The CDR3 spells CASSQDGGGWGEKLFF. The CDR3 nucleotides read TGCGCCAGCAGCCAAGATGGAGGGGGCTGGGGAGAAAAACTGTTTTTT.

This chain links TRBV9 with TRBJ1-6; D call uncertain. V lost 0 bases and J 3 bases, leaving 4 bases between the germline ends. CDR3 length: 14 residues. The germline CDR1 and CDR2 sequences are SGDLS and YYNGEE. The CDR3 reads CASSVAGYNSPLHF. The CDR3 region has the DNA TGTGCCAGCAGCGTAGCAGGCTATAATTCACCCCTCCACTTT.

Remarks on this clone: No conserved phenylalanine or tryptophan ends this CDR3, so it is likely a read error. No DNA is shown, since the ends of the CDR3 on it are uncertain; the CDR3 is the one TCRdb lists. This chain connects TRBV3-1 (or the pseudogene TRBV3-2) to TRBJ1-3; whether TRBD1, the table's D call, matches the DNA was not checked. The CDR3 adds up to 11 amino acids, both ends counted. CDR1 and CDR2 from the germline V gene are LGHDT and YNNKEL (reference sequence). CDR3 protein: CASSFRGPRLG.

This clone has just a few counts. V is TRBV4-1 and J is TRBJ2-7; possible D gene TRBD2, 6 bases. The germline CDR1 and CDR2 sequences are MGHRA and YSYEKL. Deletions cut 0 bases from V and 4 bases from J, with 16 bases between. The CDR3 extends over 16 amino acids. The chain's CDR3 is CASSQEGSGLRYEQYF. DNA for the CDR3: TGCGCCAGCAGCCAAGAGGGAAGCGGGCTCAGGTACGAGCAGTACTTC.

The chain links TRBV11-2 to TRBJ2-7; 9 nucleotides line up with TRBD1. The V and J ends lost 4 bases and 6 bases, in that order; junction bases with no gene match: 10. This CDR3 spans 15 amino acids. Looked up from germline, CDR1 is SGHAT and CDR2 is FQNNGV. CDR3 coding DNA: TGTGCCAGCAGCTCCCGGCTACAGGGGGCTGTCGAGCAGTACTTC. Translation gives CASSSRLQGAVEQYF.

This rearrangement joins TRBV15 to TRBJ1-6; D gene uncertain. Trimming removed 0 bases from V and 5 bases from J, with 5 bases in between. The CDR3 has 14 amino acids. CDR1 LNHNV and CDR2 YYDKDF come from the germline V gene (reference sequence). In nucleotides, the CDR3 is TGTGCCACCAGCAGAGATCCAGATAATTCACCCCTCCACTTT. Translated, it gives CATSRDPDNSPLHF.

This rearrangement joins TRBV12-5 to TRBJ2-3, with 12 bases aligning to TRBD2. Germline CDR1 reads LGHNT; CDR2 reads FRNRAP. CDR3 length equals 17 residues. Unmatched junction bases numbered 4, after V lost 1 base and J lost 2 bases. The CDR3 coding sequence is TGTGCTAGTGGTTTGGGACTAGCGGGGGCCCCCACAGATACGCAGTATTTT. This sequence encodes CASGLGLAGAPTDTQYF.

V usage is TRBV6-6 and J usage is TRBJ2-1; tentative D call: TRBD2 (5 bases). This CDR3 comprises 15 residues. Germline values: CDR1 MNHNY, CDR2 SVGAGI (reference sequence). V was shortened by 2 bases and J by 7 bases, with 15 bases between the two germline ends. CDR3 in DNA: TGTGCCAGCAGTTACGATGCGGGCCCCCGTAATGAGCAGTTCTTC. It is translated as CASSYDAGPRNEQFF.

The chain recombines TRBV5-1 with TRBJ1-3, with a tentative D call TRBD1 (5 bases). Trimming pared 0 bases from V and 4 bases from J, leaving 20 bases between. Looked up from germline, CDR1 is SGHRS and CDR2 is YFSETQ. This CDR3 is 18 amino acids long. This chain's CDR3 is CASSLEGVSRVDGNTIYF. The DNA for the CDR3 is TGCGCCAGCAGCTTGGAGGGTGTTTCCAGGGTAGACGGAAACACCATATATTTT.

The V and J genes are TRBV6-6 and TRBJ2-3; 8 bases map to TRBD1. The CDR3 covers 15 residues. Germline V gene lookup returns CDR1 MNHNY and CDR2 SVGAGI (reference sequence). Trimming cost V 5 bases and J 5 bases; bases outside gene matches: 9. Written as DNA, the CDR3 is TGTGCCAGCAGTCACCTCGGACAGGGCGAAGATACGCAGTATTTT. Encoded protein: CASSHLGQGEDTQYF.

The rearrangement joins TRBV6-4 to TRBJ2-1, with a tentative D call TRBD1 (6 bases). CDR3 length equals 14 residues. Germline V CDR1 and CDR2: MRHNA, SNTAGT. V was shortened by 6 bases and J by 2 bases, with 11 bases between the two germline ends. The chain's CDR3 is CASSTGLTYNEQFF. In DNA, the CDR3 is TGTGCCAGCAGCACAGGGTTGACCTACAATGAGCAGTTCTTC.

The chain links TRBV27 to TRBJ2-1, with D unresolved. The CDR3 runs 12 residues. V lost 4 bases and J 9 bases, leaving 10 bases between the germline ends. From germline, CDR1 is MNHEY and CDR2 SMNVEV (reference sequence). CDR3 residues: CASSSLDGEQFF. The CDR3 nucleotides are TGTGCCAGCAGTTCCTTAGATGGTGAGCAGTTCTTC.

The CDR3 is CASSPRLAGDRGEQFF. Written as DNA, the CDR3 is TGTGCCAGCAGCCCCCGACTAGCGGGGGACCGTGGTGAGCAGTTCTTC. This chain uses TRBV7-3 with TRBJ2-1; 12 nucleotides agree with TRBD2. V trimming: 5 bases; J trimming: 9 bases; junction bases outside the gene matches: 11. The CDR3 runs to 16 residues. Per germline, CDR1 SGHTA and CDR2 FQGTGA.

V is TRBV7-9 and J is TRBJ1-2; D not certain. This CDR3 region has 13 residues. Germline-derived CDR1 and CDR2 are SEHNR and FQNEAQ (reference sequence). The V end lost 5 bases, the J end lost 6 bases, and 13 bases lay between the germline ends. The CDR3 protein is CASSLWEIDGYTF. The DNA for the CDR3 is TGTGCCAGCAGCCTTTGGGAGATAGATGGCTACACCTTC.